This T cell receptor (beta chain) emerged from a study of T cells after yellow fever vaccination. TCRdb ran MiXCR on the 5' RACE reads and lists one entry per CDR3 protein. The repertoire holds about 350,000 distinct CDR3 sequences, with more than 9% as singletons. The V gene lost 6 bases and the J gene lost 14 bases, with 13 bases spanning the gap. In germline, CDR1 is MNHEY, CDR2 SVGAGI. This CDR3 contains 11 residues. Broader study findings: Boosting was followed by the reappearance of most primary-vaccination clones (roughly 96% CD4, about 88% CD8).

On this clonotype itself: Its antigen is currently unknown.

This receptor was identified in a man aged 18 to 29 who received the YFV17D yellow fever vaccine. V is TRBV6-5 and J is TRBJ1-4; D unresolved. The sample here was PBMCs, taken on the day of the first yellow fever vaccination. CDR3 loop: CASSPGRTLFF. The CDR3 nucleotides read TGTGCCAGCAGCCCCGGGAGAACCCTGTTTTTT.